This passage covers 2 T cell receptor beta chains from one sample sequenced in a study of early T cells in non-severe SARS-CoV-2 infection. TCRdb ran MiXCR on the 5' RACE reads and lists one entry per CDR3 protein. The table has tens of thousands of distinct CDR3 sequences, over 7% seen once. Source material: whole blood. These receptors were taken from an adult who was a healthcare worker with PCR-confirmed SARS-CoV-2 infection or an uninfected control (not recorded which).

This clonotype was observed at least ten times. The chain has TRBV7-9 and TRBJ2-7; D is ambiguous. The V gene's germline CDR1 is SEHNR and CDR2 FQNEAQ (reference sequence). V was shortened by 4 bases and J by 3 bases, with 13 bases between the two germline ends. The CDR3 contains 14 residues. DNA for the CDR3: TGTGCCAGCAGCTCAGCGACGGTGTTCTACGAGCAGTACTTC. Translated: CASSSATVFYEQYF.

The V gene is TRBV5-4, the J gene TRBJ2-5; 9 nucleotides match TRBD1. The germline V gene encodes CDR1 SGHNT and CDR2 YYREEE (reference sequence). V lost 2 bases, J lost 3 bases, and 5 bases stayed unmatched. The CDR3 consists of 15 residues. The CDR3 protein is CASSLPRDREETQYF. The CDR3 DNA sequence: TGTGCCAGCAGCTTACCCCGGGACAGGGAAGAGACCCAGTACTTC.